The 20 T cell receptor beta chains below come from one sample, sequenced in a study of shared clonotypes between healthy human individuals. This table comes from immunoSEQ multiplex PCR, and its TCRdb copy is limited to in-frame clones, with some not included. This table holds under 350,000 clones, around nine tenths found once. The sequenced sample was memory CD8+ T cells sorted from blood. Subset: CD45RO+ cells pooled with CCR7-negative TemRA cells. Receptors were obtained from a man in his late teens or twenties in good health.

This sequence joins TRBV27 and TRBJ2-1; 7 bases are a match to TRBD1. Looked up from germline, CDR1 is MNHEY and CDR2 is SMNVEV (reference sequence). V shed 4 bases, J shed 2 bases, and the junction held 8 bases outside the gene matches. This CDR3 has 16 residues. The CDR3 DNA reads TGTGCCAGCAGTTCATGGGACAGCCCGGCCTACAATGAGCAGTTCTTC. This gives the protein CASSSWDSPAYNEQFF.

The chain carries TRBV10-3 and TRBJ1-1, with TRBD1 as a possible D gene (5 bases). CDR3 length: 16 amino acids. Between the trimmed V and J ends, which lost 6 bases and 2 bases, there was a span of 19 bases. From germline, CDR1 is ENHRY and CDR2 SYGVKD. CDR3 in amino acids: CAIRQILGEGNTEAFF. The CDR3 DNA follows: TGTGCCATCAGGCAAATCCTAGGGGAAGGTAACACTGAAGCTTTCTTT.

The V and J genes are TRBV6-1 and TRBJ1-1, with 8 bases that match TRBD1. The CDR3 sequence is 13 residues long. In germline, CDR1 is MNHNS, CDR2 SASEGT. V trimming: 8 bases; J trimming: 4 bases; junction bases outside the gene matches: 6. The CDR3 DNA follows: TGTGCCAGCGCAAGACAGGGGCCCACTGAAGCTTTCTTT. It codes for CASARQGPTEAFF.

The V gene is TRBV4-1, the J gene TRBJ1-2; possible D gene TRBD1, 6 bases. V was clipped by 1 base and J by 1 base, with 10 bases between them. Per germline, CDR1 MGHRA and CDR2 YSYEKL. The CDR3 contains 15 residues. This CDR3 reads CASSQVSGDNYGYTF. The CDR3 nucleotides read TGCGCCAGCAGCCAAGTTTCAGGGGATAACTATGGCTACACCTTC.

The rearrangement joins TRBV6-6 to TRBJ2-7; the D is unclear. V shed 2 bases and J shed 7 bases, with 3 bases lying between them. The CDR3 sequence is 10 residues long. The germline V gene encodes CDR1 MNHNY and CDR2 SVGAGI (reference sequence). CDR3 protein: CASSYGEQYF. Written as DNA, the CDR3 is TGTGCCAGCAGTTACGGTGAGCAGTACTTC.

This clone was detected once. The V call is TRBV6-5, the J call TRBJ2-1, with D tentatively TRBD1 or TRBD2 (6 bases each). Looked up from germline, CDR1 is MNHEY and CDR2 is SVGAGI. The CDR3 extends over 16 amino acids. With 0 bases removed from V and 5 bases from J, the gap between germline ends came to 14 bases. The CDR3 DNA reads TGTGCCAGCAGTTACTCGGAGGGGGAGCTCGACAATGAGCAGTTCTTC. Protein product: CASSYSEGELDNEQFF.

V gene TRBV9 combines with J gene TRBJ2-3, with 10 bases aligning to TRBD2. With 0 bases clipped from V and 7 bases from J, the junction kept 11 bases outside the gene matches. From germline, CDR1 is SGDLS and CDR2 YYNGEE. The CDR3 covers 17 residues. DNA of the CDR3: TGTGCCAGCAGCGTAGACAAGCGGGGGGGTTTAAGAAATACGCAGTATTTT. It is translated as CASSVDKRGGLRNTQYF.

This clone was seen only once. V is TRBV5-1 and J is TRBJ2-1, with 11 bases identical to TRBD2. Germline CDR1 is SGHRS and CDR2 is YFSETQ. J gave up 5 bases and V 0 bases, and 7 bases lay outside the gene matches. The CDR3 is 17 amino acids. CDR3 loop: CASSLDGTSGEDNEQFF. CDR3 nucleotides: TGCGCCAGCAGCTTGGATGGGACTAGCGGAGAAGACAATGAGCAGTTCTTC.

V and J are TRBV5-6 and TRBJ2-7; no firm D call. Germline-derived CDR1 and CDR2 are SGHDT and YYEEEE. CDR3 length: 13 amino acids. V shed 0 bases and J shed 1 base, with 5 bases lying between them. CDR3: CASSLDTSYEQYF. The CDR3 nucleotides read TGTGCCAGCAGCTTGGATACGTCCTACGAGCAGTACTTC.

The chain recombines TRBV6-5 with TRBJ1-2; weak D call: TRBD1 (6 bases). Trimming stripped 6 bases from V and 4 bases from J, with 12 bases between. The V gene's germline CDR1 is MNHEY and CDR2 SVGAGI. The length of the CDR3 is 13 residues. CDR3 protein: CASSQGWGYGYTF. CDR3 DNA sequence: TGTGCCAGCAGCCAGGGGTGGGGCTATGGCTACACCTTC.

V gene TRBV4-2 combines with J gene TRBJ1-1; a weak D match, TRBD1 (6 bases). The CDR3 contains 14 residues. Germline CDR1 is LGHNA and CDR2 is YNFKEQ. Trimming took 4 bases from V and 4 from J, leaving 13 bases between them. CDR3 region: CASSPIGGGTEAFF. For the CDR3, the DNA is TGTGCCAGCAGCCCCATTGGGGGCGGCACTGAAGCTTTCTTT.

J is TRBJ1-2 and V is TRBV6-6, with D possibly matching TRBD1 (5 bases). This CDR3 contains 14 residues. Germline CDR1 reads MNHNY; CDR2 reads SVGAGI (reference sequence). The germline V and J ends were trimmed by 4 bases and 1 base, with 10 bases remaining between them. The CDR3 is CASSWSGGNYGYTF. CDR3 bases: TGTGCCAGCAGTTGGTCCGGGGGTAACTATGGCTACACCTTC.

This chain links TRBV13 with TRBJ1-5, with 9 bases fitting TRBD1. The CDR3 consists of 14 residues. From germline, CDR1 is PRHDT and CDR2 FYEKMQ (reference sequence). V lost 0 bases to trimming and J lost 9 bases; unmatched junction nucleotides: 3. As DNA, the CDR3 is TGTGCCAGCAGCTTAGGACAGGGGGCTGTGCCCCAGCATTTT. Translation: CASSLGQGAVPQHF.

This rearrangement joins TRBV10-2 to TRBJ1-2, with D possibly matching TRBD1 (5 bases). The ends were cut back, 5 bases at V and 6 bases at J, with 10 bases in the middle. Germline V gene sequence: CDR1 WSHSY, CDR2 SAAADI. This CDR3 has 12 residues. CDR3 sequence (DNA): TGCGCCAGCAGTTTAACAGGACATGGCTACACCTTC. Translated, it gives CASSLTGHGYTF.

The V and J genes are TRBV9 and TRBJ1-2; D not certain. Germline CDR1 is SGDLS and CDR2 is YYNGEE. CDR3 length: 16 residues. Trimming shortened V by 0 bases and J by 0 bases, and 12 bases separated the two germline ends. The CDR3 nucleotides read TGTGCCAGCAGCGTAGGAAGGGCCGTTGCTAACTATGGCTACACCTTC. Protein product: CASSVGRAVANYGYTF.

The rearrangement uses TRBV9 and TRBJ2-3; 11 nucleotides agree with TRBD2. Trimming cost V 4 bases and J 3 bases; bases outside gene matches: 10. Looked up from germline, CDR1 is SGDLS and CDR2 is YYNGEE. The CDR3 is made up of 17 amino acids. The CDR3 spells CASSPWVIAGGTDTQYF. The CDR3 nucleotides are TGTGCCAGCAGCCCTTGGGTGATAGCGGGGGGGACAGATACGCAGTATTTT.

In nucleotides, the CDR3 is TGTGCCAGCAGCTTAGTCCTAGCGGGAGGTTGGGAGACCCAGTACTTC. It yields the protein CASSLVLAGGWETQYF. The chain couples TRBV11-2 to TRBJ2-5, with 11 positions matching TRBD2. After removal of 1 base from V and 5 bases from J, the junction contained 6 bases not matched to a gene. CDR1 is SGHAT, CDR2 FQNNGV, per germline. This CDR3 comprises 16 residues. Combining the CDR3 with reference TRBV11-2 and TRBJ2-5 gives the whole variable domain EAGVAQSPRYKIIEKRQSVAFWCNPISGHATLYWYQQILGQGPKLLIQFQNNGVVDDSQLPKDRFSAERLKGVDSTLKIQPAKLEDSAVYLCASSLVLAGGWETQYFGPGTRLLVL.

V usage is TRBV13 and J usage is TRBJ1-2, with D unresolved. The V gene's germline CDR1 is PRHDT and CDR2 FYEKMQ (reference sequence). The V end was cut by 1 base, the J end by 4 bases, with 7 bases between. CDR3 size: 13 residues. DNA for the CDR3: TGTGCCAGCAGCTTAGAGGGTGGCTATGGCTACACCTTC. It encodes CASSLEGGYGYTF.

The chain links TRBV11-2 to TRBJ1-3; D is uncertain. This CDR3 is built from 15 residues. V lost 5 bases and J 1 base, leaving 12 bases between the germline ends. Germline lookup yields CDR1 SGHAT and CDR2 FQNNGV. The chain's CDR3 is CASSPSKGSGNTIYF. Written as DNA, the CDR3 is TGTGCCAGCAGCCCGAGCAAGGGATCTGGAAACACCATATATTTT.

Concerning this clone: This may be a read error: a much more frequent sequence differs by one nucleotide. The chain links TRBV7-8 to TRBJ1-1, with 7 bases identical to TRBD1. The junction had 3 bases not matched to a gene; V was cut back by 4 bases and J by 1 base. Per germline, CDR1 SGHVS and CDR2 FQNEAQ. This CDR3 comprises 14 residues. CDR3 coding DNA: TGTGCCAGCAGCTCCGGGACAGCGAACACTGAAGCTTTCTTT. Protein product: CASSSGTANTEAFF.